A single sample is the source of the 23 T cell receptor beta chains below, sequenced in a study of blood T cell repertoires in COVID-19. Generated by immunoSEQ multiplex PCR, the TCRdb table keeps only in-frame clones and is missing some. The data contain 310,000 or so clones, around 90% of them seen just once; the ten biggest clones take up 8.5% to 10%. Sequenced input: PBMCs or T cells enriched from blood (not recorded which). Receptors originate from a woman between 18 and 30 years old who had recovered from COVID-19.

The CDR3 is CASSRLGTPRNGYTF. The DNA of the CDR3 is TGTGCCAGCAGCCGATTAGGGACACCCCGTAATGGCTACACCTTC. This rearrangement joins TRBV11-2 to TRBJ1-2; TRBD1 is a possible D gene (6 bases). The V end was cut by 5 bases, the J end by 6 bases, with 19 bases between. The CDR3 contains 15 residues. CDR1 and CDR2 (germline): SGHAT, FQNNGV.

V and J are TRBV7-8 and TRBJ1-6; D is perhaps TRBD1 (5 bases). CDR1 and CDR2 from the germline V gene are SGHVS and FQNEAQ. Trimming removed 7 bases at V and 2 bases at J, with 9 bases between. This CDR3 comprises 14 residues. CDR3: CASTAGPYNSPLHF. The CDR3 coding sequence is TGTGCCAGCACGGCGGGACCCTATAATTCACCCCTCCACTTT.

The J gene is TRBJ2-7, the V gene TRBV15; a possible D gene is TRBD1 (6 bases). V lost 5 bases, J lost 2 bases, and 16 bases lay in between. The CDR3 sequence is 15 residues long. Per germline, CDR1 LNHNV and CDR2 YYDKDF (reference sequence). This chain's CDR3 is CATSGNRDTTYEQYF. The CDR3 bases are TGTGCCACCAGCGGAAACCGGGACACTACCTACGAGCAGTACTTC.

The chain has TRBV6-5 and TRBJ2-3; D may be TRBD2 (7 bases). CDR1 is MNHEY and CDR2 is SVGAGI in the germline V gene. Trimming shortened V by 4 bases and J by 4 bases, and 9 bases separated the two germline ends. The CDR3 has 13 residues. DNA of the CDR3: TGTGCCAGCAGTTTGGGGGGGCCAGATACGCAGTATTTT. Encoded protein: CASSLGGPDTQYF.

This clone showed up just once. V is TRBV6-2 or TRBV6-3 and J is TRBJ2-1; 7 bases are shared with TRBD1. This CDR3 region has 16 residues. Germline V lookup: CDR1 MNHEY, CDR2 SVGEGT. Germline trimming cut 1 base from V and 4 bases from J; bases unmatched to any gene: 7. The CDR3 spells CASSYLGGRGYNEQFF. CDR3 nucleotides: TGTGCCAGCAGTTACTTAGGGGGCAGGGGATACAATGAGCAGTTCTTC.

The chain combines TRBV12-3 or TRBV12-4 with TRBJ1-2; no definite D call. Trimming cost V 6 bases and J 4 bases, with 9 bases left between them. The length of the CDR3 is 12 residues. The CDR3 is CASSLPSYGYTF. CDR3 coding DNA: TGTGCCAGCAGCCTCCCCTCCTATGGCTACACCTTC.

The J gene is TRBJ2-3, the V gene TRBV28, with 12 bases lining up with TRBD1. CDR3 length equals 16 residues. The germline V gene encodes CDR1 MDHEN and CDR2 SYDVKM. V lost 3 bases to trimming and J lost 11 bases; unmatched junction nucleotides: 12. In nucleotides, the CDR3 is TGTGCCAGCAGTTTTGACTTGGGACAGGGGGCGAAGGGGCAGTATTTT. As protein: CASSFDLGQGAKGQYF.

The chain has TRBV28 and TRBJ1-6; D gene uncertain. CDR3 length: 16 amino acids. With 4 bases removed from V and 4 bases from J, the gap between germline ends came to 14 bases. Germline V gene data show CDR1 as MDHEN and CDR2 as SYDVKM. CDR3 in amino acids: CASSSFTDSYNSPLHF. The CDR3 DNA is TGTGCCAGCAGTTCATTCACAGATTCTTATAATTCACCCCTCCACTTT.

The CDR3 DNA is TGTGCCAGCAGCCAAGTCCGCCGGACAGGGTTCAACGAGCAGTACTTC. Its protein product is CASSQVRRTGFNEQYF. V gene TRBV14 combines with J gene TRBJ2-7, with 8 bases aligning to TRBD1. Germline V gene lookup returns CDR1 SGHDN and CDR2 FVKESK. CDR3 length: 16 amino acids. Germline trimming cut 1 base from V and 5 bases from J; bases unmatched to any gene: 10.

This chain uses TRBV3-1 (or the pseudogene TRBV3-2) with TRBJ1-6; TRBD1 is a possible D gene (5 bases). CDR1 is LGHDT and CDR2 is YNNKEL in the germline V gene (reference sequence). V dropped 1 base and J dropped 6 bases, with 10 bases sitting between them. The CDR3 is 15 residues long. CDR3 sequence (DNA): TGTGCCAGCAGCCAAGGTCAAGGGGCTAATTCACCCCTCCACTTT. Its translation is CASSQGQGANSPLHF.

This chain connects TRBV28 to TRBJ2-6; D perhaps matches TRBD1 (5 bases). CDR3 length: 14 amino acids. V shed 6 bases and J shed 2 bases, with 8 bases lying between them. Germline lookup yields CDR1 MDHEN and CDR2 SYDVKM. For the CDR3, the DNA is TGTGCCAGCAGCCTAGGGGCTGGGGCCAACGTCCTGACTTTC. Protein: CASSLGAGANVLTF. Drawing the rest from reference TRBV28 and TRBJ2-6, the complete variable domain is DVKVTQSSRYLVKRTGEKVFLECVQDMDHENMFWYRQDPGLGLRLIYFSYDVKMKEKGDIPEGYSVSREKKERFSLILESASTNQTSMYLCASSLGAGANVLTFGAGSRLTVL.

CDR3 loop: CASSQEANGQGRGYTF. DNA for the CDR3: TGCGCCAGCAGCCAAGAGGCCAACGGACAGGGGCGAGGCTACACCTTC. This chain uses TRBV4-1 with TRBJ1-2, with 9 bases matching TRBD1. CDR1 MGHRA and CDR2 YSYEKL come from the germline V gene. There are 16 residues in the CDR3. V shed 0 bases and J 8 bases; nucleotides not matched to a gene: 10.

Points on this clone: Other DNA sequences of this sample code for an identical CDR3. The V gene is TRBV2, the J gene TRBJ1-1, with 9 bases matching TRBD1. The junction had 1 base not matched to a gene; V was cut back by 4 bases and J by 4 bases. The CDR3 contains 13 residues. CDR1 and CDR2 from the germline V gene are SNHLY and FYNNEI. CDR3 amino acids: CASSADRGTEAFF. Written as DNA, the CDR3 is TGTGCCAGCAGTGCGGACAGGGGCACTGAAGCTTTCTTT.

The CDR3 region is CASSVGSWGAPLNTEAFF. CDR3 DNA sequence: TGTGCCAGCAGCGTAGGTTCTTGGGGAGCCCCTTTGAACACTGAAGCTTTCTTT. The chain links TRBV11-2 to TRBJ1-1, with unresolved D. The CDR3 extends over 18 amino acids. V shed 5 bases and J shed 0 bases, with 22 bases lying between them. Per the germline V gene, CDR1 is SGHAT and CDR2 is FQNNGV.

The rearrangement joins TRBV4-3 to TRBJ2-7, with D perhaps TRBD1 (8 bases). There are 14 residues in the CDR3. Germline CDR1 LGHNA, CDR2 YSLEER. Trimming stripped 2 bases from V and 6 bases from J, with 14 bases between. CDR3 residues: CASSQQNRGGEQYF. As DNA, the CDR3 is TGCGCCAGCAGCCAACAAAACAGGGGGGGCGAGCAGTACTTC.

This chain links TRBV15 with TRBJ2-2; 7 bases agree with TRBD2. The germline CDR1 and CDR2 sequences are LNHNV and YYDKDF (reference sequence). V was pared by 8 bases and J by 6 bases, with 18 bases of the junction left unmatched. CDR3 length: 17 amino acids. CDR3 sequence reads: CATRDLAGVGWAGELFF. Written as DNA, the CDR3 is TGTGCCACCCGGGATTTGGCGGGAGTAGGTTGGGCCGGGGAGCTGTTTTTT.

The chain carries TRBV18 and TRBJ1-3, with D tentatively TRBD1 (5 bases). The V end was cut by 3 bases, the J end by 4 bases, with 10 bases between. The germline V gene has CDR1 KGHSH and CDR2 LQKENI. The CDR3 contains 14 residues. CDR3 in amino acids: CASSPSREGNTIYF. CDR3 DNA: TGTGCCAGCTCACCGAGCAGGGAAGGAAACACCATATATTTT.

The chain couples TRBV5-4 to TRBJ1-5, with D tentatively TRBD1 (5 bases). The CDR3 covers 14 residues. V lost 0 bases and J 6 bases, leaving 10 bases between the germline ends. CDR1 and CDR2 from the germline V gene are SGHNT and YYREEE (reference sequence). The CDR3 spells CASSLEGVGQPQHF. The CDR3 DNA sequence: TGTGCCAGCAGCTTGGAAGGGGTCGGTCAGCCCCAGCATTTT.

This chain joins TRBV7-9 and TRBJ1-1, with D perhaps matching TRBD1 (5 bases). This CDR3 has 15 amino acids. The V end lost 5 bases, the J end lost 0 bases, and 13 bases lay between the germline ends. Germline lookup yields CDR1 SEHNR and CDR2 FQNEAQ (reference sequence). The CDR3 protein is CASSAGQLMNTEAFF. Here the CDR3 DNA reads TGTGCCAGCAGCGCCGGACAACTAATGAACACTGAAGCTTTCTTT.

This clone appeared once. This chain connects TRBV5-6 to TRBJ1-6; 11 bases match TRBD1. V lost 2 bases to trimming and J lost 9 bases; unmatched junction nucleotides: 13. The CDR3 consists of 18 residues. Germline CDR1 reads SGHDT; CDR2 reads YYEEEE. The CDR3 nucleotides read TGTGCCAGCAGCTTTGGGCCCGGACAGGGGGCTGGAGGTTCACCCCTCCACTTT. Translating it yields CASSFGPGQGAGGSPLHF.

V and J are TRBV4-3 and TRBJ2-2; 8 nucleotides agree with TRBD2. CDR1 and CDR2 from the germline V gene are LGHNA and YSLEER. V lost 3 bases, J lost 3 bases, and 9 bases stayed unmatched. The CDR3 spans 17 residues. The CDR3 here is CASSQMSGGVDTGELFF. CDR3 bases: TGCGCCAGCAGCCAGATGTCGGGAGGGGTGGACACCGGGGAGCTGTTTTTT.

This rearrangement joins TRBV28 to TRBJ1-4, with 7 positions matching TRBD1. V gave up 6 bases and J gave up 6 bases; unmatched junction bases: 10. The CDR3 length is 15 residues. Germline V gene data show CDR1 as MDHEN and CDR2 as SYDVKM. In DNA form, the CDR3 reads TGTGCCAGCAGGTCCATCGACAGGGCCTATGAAAAACTGTTTTTT. It codes for CASRSIDRAYEKLFF.

The chain joins TRBV5-8 to TRBJ2-7; 9 positions agree with TRBD1. This CDR3 spans 15 amino acids. Losses at the gene ends were 3 bases for V and 4 bases for J; bases not matched to a gene: 8. Germline V gives CDR1 SGHTS, CDR2 YDEGEE. CDR3 DNA sequence: TGTGCCAGCAGCTCTGGACAGGGGCGAGTGTACGAGCAGTACTTC. Its protein is CASSSGQGRVYEQYF.